The present T cell receptor (beta chain) was sequenced within a study of blood T cell repertoires in COVID-19. Overall study context: The origin of the acute and convalescent COVID-19 samples was the United States, Italy and Spain. The cDNA or gDNA used as material had been derived from T cells, B-cell-depleted T cells, or PBMCs.

This CDR3 spans 15 amino acids. Germline CDR1 LGHDT, CDR2 YNNKEL (reference sequence). The germline V and J ends were trimmed by 6 bases and 2 bases, with 14 bases remaining between them. Authors' processing steps: Nucleated cell number was recorded as an estimate derived from reference gene primer amplification. Generated by immunoSEQ multiplex PCR, the TCRdb table keeps only in-frame clones and is missing some. That table is the source of V, J and clone size, and D and trimming were worked out from the DNA. This table has about 200,000 clones, 80% to 85% appearing once. The V and J genes are TRBV3-1 (or the pseudogene TRBV3-2) and TRBJ1-3; D perhaps matches TRBD1 (6 bases). Sequencing was done on a sample of peripheral blood. The TCR originated in a human donor in a cohort sampled during active COVID-19. For the CDR3, the DNA is TGTGCCAGCAGTCAAACAGGGTCCCCTGGAAACACCATATATTTT. Translation gives CASSQTGSPGNTIYF.